These 19 T cell receptor beta chains originate from one sample sequenced in a study of T cells after yellow fever vaccination. TCRdb analysed the 5' RACE reads with MiXCR anew, one entry per CDR3 protein. Here the sample spans some 500,000 distinct CDR3 sequences, roughly 12% being singletons. Here the sequenced sample was PBMCs, taken on the day of the yellow fever booster vaccination. Receptors originate from a man under 40 who received the YFV17D yellow fever vaccine.

V usage is TRBV12-3 or TRBV12-4 and J usage is TRBJ2-6; maybe TRBD1 (7 bases). V was cut by 6 bases and J by 1 base, with 10 bases left in between. The CDR3 consists of 15 residues. The DNA of the CDR3 is TGTGCCAGCAGCGCAGGGGGGTCTGGGGCCAACGTCCTGACTTTC. Translated, it gives CASSAGGSGANVLTF.

J is TRBJ1-1 and V is TRBV3-1, with D perhaps TRBD1 (6 bases). This CDR3 is 13 amino acids long. The germline V gene has CDR1 LGHDT and CDR2 YNNKEL (reference sequence). Trimming cost V 4 bases and J 7 bases, with 13 bases left between them. The CDR3 sequence: CASSPLGAGEAFF. The CDR3 DNA reads TGTGCCAGCAGCCCTCTGGGGGCAGGTGAAGCTTTCTTT.

This clonotype was counted between two and nine times. The V and J genes are TRBV20-1 and TRBJ2-3; TRBD2 matches 11 bases. The CDR3 loop spans 14 amino acids. Trimming removed 5 bases from V and 2 bases from J; junction bases left unmatched: 3. The germline CDR1 and CDR2 sequences are DFQATT and SNEGSKA (reference sequence). The CDR3, as DNA: TGCAGTGCTCTAGCGGGAGGTTTCACAGATACGCAGTATTTT. Its translation is CSALAGGFTDTQYF.

The rearrangement uses TRBV4-2 and TRBJ2-3; 9 bases are a match to TRBD2. Germline trimming cut 4 bases from V and 0 bases from J; bases unmatched to any gene: 11. Germline V gene data show CDR1 as LGHNA and CDR2 as YNFKEQ. CDR3 size: 18 residues. The CDR3 coding sequence is TGTGCCAGCAGCCGTAGCGGGAGCACAACGACTAGCACAGATACGCAGTATTTT. It specifies CASSRSGSTTTSTDTQYF.

This clonotype came up a few times. V gene TRBV27 combines with J gene TRBJ1-5; a possible D gene is TRBD1 (6 bases). The V end was cut by 3 bases, the J end by 2 bases, with 14 bases between. CDR3 size: 16 residues. CDR1 is MNHEY and CDR2 is SMNVEV in the germline V gene (reference sequence). The CDR3 DNA follows: TGTGCCAGCAGTTTCCTGGGGGCGGATGGCAATCAGCCCCAGCATTTT. Protein product: CASSFLGADGNQPQHF.

This chain uses TRBV5-6 with TRBJ2-5; possible D gene TRBD2, 6 bases. The CDR3 sequence is 14 residues long. Trimming removed 3 bases from V and 5 bases from J, with 14 bases in between. Germline V lookup: CDR1 SGHDT, CDR2 YYEEEE. The CDR3 nucleotides read TGTGCCAGCAGCTCTAGCGCGACTGCGGAGACCCAGTACTTC. Encoded protein: CASSSSATAETQYF.

This clonotype was seen ten or more times. The chain carries TRBV4-3 and TRBJ2-7; 9 bases line up with TRBD1. The CDR3 length is 14 residues. Germline V gene sequence: CDR1 LGHNA, CDR2 YSLEER. V was clipped by 5 bases and J by 7 bases; unmatched bases: 9. The CDR3 coding sequence is TGCGCCAGCAGCGGCACACAGGGGGCAGGGGAGCAGTACTTC. This translates into CASSGTQGAGEQYF.

The chain couples TRBV19 to TRBJ2-7, with a tentative D call TRBD2 (6 bases). CDR3 size: 13 residues. Trimming took off 4 bases at V and 3 bases at J, with 10 bases between the two ends. Germline V gene lookup returns CDR1 LNHDA and CDR2 SQIVND (reference sequence). This CDR3 is CASSTLAFYEQYF. The DNA of the CDR3 is TGTGCCAGTAGTACCCTAGCGTTCTACGAGCAGTACTTC. The full variable domain, in which reference TRBV19 and TRBJ2-7 provide the parts outside the CDR3, is DGGITQSPKYLFRKEGQNVTLSCEQNLNHDAMYWYRQDPGQGLRLIYYSQIVNDFQKGDIAEGYSVSREKKESFPLTVTSAQKNPTAFYLCASSTLAFYEQYFGPGTRLTVT.

A few counts support this clonotype. The chain employs TRBV24-1 and TRBJ1-4; D unresolved. Trimming stripped 2 bases from V and 10 bases from J, with 16 bases between. This CDR3 region has 15 residues. Germline V lookup: CDR1 KGHDR, CDR2 SFDVKD. The CDR3 spells CATSDSAALGGKLFF. CDR3 nucleotides: TGTGCCACCAGTGATTCCGCGGCCTTGGGCGGAAAACTGTTTTTT.

The V and J genes are TRBV11-2 and TRBJ2-1; 11 bases fit TRBD2. Germline lookup yields CDR1 SGHAT and CDR2 FQNNGV. The CDR3 is 17 amino acids. After removal of 3 bases from V and 1 base from J, the junction contained 5 bases not matched to a gene. The CDR3 loop reads CASSFLAGGTSYNEQFF. The CDR3 nucleotides read TGTGCCAGCAGCTTTCTAGCGGGAGGAACATCCTACAATGAGCAGTTCTTC.

The chain links TRBV11-2 to TRBJ2-7, with 7 bases fitting TRBD1. The CDR3 is 16 amino acids. With 1 base clipped from V and 2 bases from J, the junction kept 8 bases outside the gene matches. The germline V gene encodes CDR1 SGHAT and CDR2 FQNNGV. The CDR3 spells CASSLVGPGGAYEQYF. CDR3 coding DNA: TGTGCCAGCAGCTTAGTGGGGCCAGGGGGTGCCTACGAGCAGTACTTC.

The rearrangement uses TRBV4-3 and TRBJ2-1, with 11 positions matching TRBD2. Losses at the gene ends were 0 bases for V and 5 bases for J; bases not matched to a gene: 15. CDR3 length: 20 residues. Per germline, CDR1 LGHNA and CDR2 YSLEER. CDR3 DNA: TGCGCCAGCAGCCAAGAAATAGTGGGTAGCGGGAGGGCCATCGACAATGAGCAGTTCTTC. Translating it yields CASSQEIVGSGRAIDNEQFF.

The chain couples TRBV20-1 to TRBJ2-1; the match to TRBD2 covers 13 bases. Losses at the gene ends were 5 bases for V and 7 bases for J; bases not matched to a gene: 5. Germline V gives CDR1 DFQATT, CDR2 SNEGSKA (reference sequence). The CDR3 runs 14 residues. CDR3 protein: CSAWTSGSWNEQFF. CDR3 coding DNA: TGCAGTGCTTGGACTAGCGGGAGTTGGAATGAGCAGTTCTTC.

This clonotype was counted only a few times. The chain employs TRBV5-1 and TRBJ2-7; D is uncertain. The germline V gene encodes CDR1 SGHRS and CDR2 YFSETQ. CDR3 size: 14 residues. The V end lost 4 bases, the J end lost 0 bases, and 11 bases lay between the germline ends. The chain's CDR3 is CASSPETFSYEQYF. The DNA of the CDR3 is TGCGCCAGCAGCCCAGAGACGTTCTCCTACGAGCAGTACTTC.

Many counts were recorded for this clonotype. This chain joins TRBV7-2 and TRBJ1-2; TRBD1 aligns across 11 bases. CDR1 and CDR2 from the germline V gene are SGHTA and FQGNSA. The J segment lost 8 bases and the V segment lost 6 bases, leaving 8 bases of the junction unmatched. The CDR3 covers 14 residues. The CDR3 protein is CASSPIRTGGGYTF. In DNA, the CDR3 is TGTGCCAGCAGTCCCATAAGGACAGGGGGCGGCTACACCTTC.

This clonotype occurred a few times. V and J are TRBV6-2 or TRBV6-3 and TRBJ2-7, with D tentatively TRBD2 (5 bases). The CDR3 is 14 amino acids. The V end lost 0 bases, the J end lost 9 bases, and 15 bases lay between the germline ends. Germline CDR1 and CDR2: MNHEY and SVGEGT. Here the CDR3 reads CASSYSQLDRGQYF. DNA of the CDR3: TGTGCCAGCAGTTACTCGCAACTGGATCGGGGGCAGTACTTC.

The chain uses TRBV24-1 and TRBJ2-1; 8 positions agree with TRBD1. Germline lookup yields CDR1 KGHDR and CDR2 SFDVKD. V shed 6 bases and J 2 bases; nucleotides not matched to a gene: 2. The CDR3 runs to 14 residues. DNA of the CDR3: TGTGCCACCAGTTCGGGACAGGCCTACAATGAGCAGTTCTTC. Residues: CATSSGQAYNEQFF.

The chain links TRBV6-1 to TRBJ1-2; TRBD1 might be the D (6 bases). Trimming removed 6 bases from V and 0 bases from J, with 11 bases in between. The CDR3 consists of 14 residues. Per germline, CDR1 MNHNS and CDR2 SASEGT. The CDR3 protein is CASSEGVTNYGYTF. The CDR3 DNA reads TGTGCCAGCAGCGAGGGGGTGACTAACTATGGCTACACCTTC.

This clonotype was seen repeatedly, ten times or more. The V and J genes are TRBV23-1 and TRBJ2-5; 7 bases are a match to TRBD2. TRBV23-1 is classed as an ORF, of uncertain function. The CDR3 length is 13 residues. The V segment lost 4 bases and the J segment 6 bases; nucleotides outside the gene matches: 5. The CDR3 bases are TGCGCCAGCAGTCTAAGGGGAGGGCAGACCCAGTACTTC. Translating it yields CASSLRGGQTQYF.